A selection of T cell receptor beta chains follows, all from one sample in a study of blood T cell repertoires in COVID-19. The protocol was immunoSEQ multiplex PCR, while the TCRdb copy is restricted to in-frame clones and leaves out a portion. The repertoire holds 65,000 to 90,000 clones, with around 80% as singletons. Sequenced material: peripheral blood. These receptor sequences come from a man aged 55 to 70 with active or convalescent COVID-19. The CDR3 runs from the conserved cysteine through the conserved F or W. D genes are given only for firm matches. Some rows mark clone size as missing; the rest say once, few, many or name a class of expanded clone.

v_gene,len,j_gene,d_gene,abundance,CDR3nt,CDR3aa
TRBV5-1,13,TRBJ1-1,-,once,TGCGCCAGCAGCTTGGACAGTAACACTGAAGCTTTCTTT,CASSLDSNTEAFF
TRBV5-4,13,TRBJ1-2,-,few,TGTGCCAGCAGCTTGGTCCCAGACTATGGCTACACCTTC,CASSLVPDYGYTF
TRBV5-4,14,TRBJ2-2,-,-,TGTGCCAGCAGCTGGGGGGTAACTACCGGGGAGCTGTTTTTT,CASSWGVTTGELFF
TRBV9,15,TRBJ1-5,-,-,TGTGCCAGCAGCCCTGGACTCAATAGCAATCAGCCCCAGCATTTT,CASSPGLNSNQPQHF
TRBV19,14,TRBJ1-1,-,-,TGTGCCAGTAGTATCCGGGGGGCCGACACTGAAGCTTTCTTT,CASSIRGADTEAFF
TRBV20-1,15,TRBJ2-1,TRBD2,-,TGCAGTGCTAGTCTAGCGGGGGTCTCCTACAATGAGCAGTTCTTC,CSASLAGVSYNEQFF
TRBV9,15,TRBJ2-1,TRBD2,-,TGTGCCAGCAGCGTAGCGGGCGGGGGTTACAATGAGCAGTTCTTC,CASSVAGGGYNEQFF
TRBV12-3/TRBV12-4,12,TRBJ2-3,-,-,TGTGCCAGCAGTTCCCAGGGGGAGGCGCAGTATTTT,CASSSQGEAQYF
TRBV5-1,14,TRBJ2-7,-,-,TGCGCCAGCAGCTTGGCCGTCCAGGGTCGCGAGCAGTACTTC,CASSLAVQGREQYF
TRBV30,14,TRBJ2-1,TRBD2,-,TGTGCCTGGAGTGAGCGGGGGGGGTACAATGAGCAGTTCTTC,CAWSERGGYNEQFF
TRBV24-1,14,TRBJ1-3,-,-,TGTGCCACCAGTGATCCCAGGTCGGGAAACACCATATATTTT,CATSDPRSGNTIYF
TRBV4-2,15,TRBJ1-1,TRBD1,-,TGTGCCAGCAGACCAGGGACAGAGCTGAACACTGAAGCTTTCTTT,CASRPGTELNTEAFF
TRBV3-1/TRBV3-2,16,TRBJ2-1,-,once,TGTGCCAGCAGCCATTCCCGGCGCGGGTCCTACAATGAGCAGTTCTTC,CASSHSRRGSYNEQFF
TRBV4-3,15,TRBJ1-5,-,few,TGCGCCAGCAGCCAAGACCCAGATAGCAATCAGCCCCAGCATTTT,CASSQDPDSNQPQHF
TRBV5-5,13,TRBJ2-7,TRBD1,-,TGTGCCAGCTTTACAGGGGGCGGACAGGAGCAGTACTTC,CASFTGGGQEQYF
TRBV7-8,13,TRBJ1-2,TRBD1,-,TGTGCCAGCAGCCGGGACAGGGGAGATGGCTACACCTTC,CASSRDRGDGYTF
TRBV6-1,11,TRBJ1-4,-,-,TGTGCCAGCAGTGAGGTTGGGGGGCTGTTTTTT,CASSEVGGLFF
TRBV7-3,17,TRBJ2-1,-,-,TGTGCCAGCAGCTTAGGCCCCGACAGGAGTTCTTACAATGAGCAGTTCTTC,CASSLGPDRSSYNEQFF
TRBV28,14,TRBJ1-5,-,-,TGTGCCAGCAGTCATGCCCAGAGGCGCCAGCCCCAGCATTTT,CASSHAQRRQPQHF
TRBV10-3,17,TRBJ1-4,TRBD1,once,TGTGCCACAAGTACCGGGACAGGGGAGAACTATAATGAAAAACTGTTTTTT,CATSTGTGENYNEKLFF
TRBV19,15,TRBJ2-5,-,-,TGTGCCAGTAGTATAGGGCAGGGGCGGGAGAAGACCCAGTACTTC,CASSIGQGREKTQYF
TRBV6-5,14,TRBJ2-5,-,-,TGTGCCAGCAGTCTCCGGTCGATCTATGAGACCCAGTACTTC,CASSLRSIYETQYF
TRBV4-1,18,TRBJ2-2,-,-,TGCGCCAGCAGCCTCGAACCGGGTGGAGTCGCGAACACCGGGGAGCTGTTTTTT,CASSLEPGGVANTGELFF
TRBV2,13,TRBJ2-5,-,-,TGTGCCAGCAACCTGCCAGGGGAAGAGACCCAGTACTTC,CASNLPGEETQYF
TRBV28,14,TRBJ1-1,-,-,TGTGCCAGCAGTTTAAGACAGGTGAACACTGAAGCTTTCTTT,CASSLRQVNTEAFF
TRBV9,15,TRBJ1-4,TRBD1,few,TGTGCCAGCAGCGAGGGACAGGGGGCGGGTGAAAAACTGTTTTTT,CASSEGQGAGEKLFF